This record covers a single T cell receptor beta chain. The target antigen is unknown. V was pared by 1 base and J by 6 bases, with 5 bases of the junction left unmatched. This CDR3 has 15 amino acids. The germline gives CDR1 LNHDA, CDR2 SQIVND (reference sequence). The sample comes from a study of cytomegalovirus exposure and HLA in healthy donors. At the level of the study: The same platform was used for the 130 or so validation repertoires as for the 600 to 700 first-cohort repertoires, as reported in a later analysis.

TCRdb keeps only in-frame clones here, not all; method: immunoSEQ multiplex PCR. The table records some 110,000 clones, about 91% of them present only once. Overall study findings and caveats: Cytomegalovirus association was listed for about 160 TCR beta chains.

The material sequenced was PBMCs. V usage is TRBV19 and J usage is TRBJ1-4; 7 bases agree with TRBD1. The source is a man aged 18 to 29 in good health and CMV-seronegative. The CDR3, as DNA: TGTGCCAGTAGTATAGGAGGGGGCTCGTATGAAAAACTGTTTTTT. Translating it yields CASSIGGGSYEKLFF.